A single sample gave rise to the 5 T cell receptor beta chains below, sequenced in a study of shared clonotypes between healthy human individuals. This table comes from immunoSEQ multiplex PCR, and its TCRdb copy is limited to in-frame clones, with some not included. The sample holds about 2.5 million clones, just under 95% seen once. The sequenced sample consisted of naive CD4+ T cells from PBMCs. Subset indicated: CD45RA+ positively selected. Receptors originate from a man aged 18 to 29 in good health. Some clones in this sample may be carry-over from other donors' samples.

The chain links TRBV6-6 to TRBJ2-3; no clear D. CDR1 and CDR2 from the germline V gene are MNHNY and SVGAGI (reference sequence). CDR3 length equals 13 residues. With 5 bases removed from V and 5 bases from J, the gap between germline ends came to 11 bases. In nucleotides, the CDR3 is TGTGCCAGCAGTGCGCCGGCGGTAGATACGCAGTATTTT. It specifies CASSAPAVDTQYF.

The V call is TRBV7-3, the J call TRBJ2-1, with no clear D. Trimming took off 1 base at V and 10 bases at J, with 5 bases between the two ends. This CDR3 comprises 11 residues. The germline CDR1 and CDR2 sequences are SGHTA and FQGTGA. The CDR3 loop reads CASSLMGEQFF. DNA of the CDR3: TGTGCCAGCAGCTTAATGGGAGAGCAGTTCTTC.

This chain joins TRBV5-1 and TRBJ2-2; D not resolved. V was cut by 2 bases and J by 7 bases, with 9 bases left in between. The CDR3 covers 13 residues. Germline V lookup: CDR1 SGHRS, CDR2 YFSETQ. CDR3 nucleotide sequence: TGCGCCAGCAGCTTTTCCCCGATCGGGGAGCTGTTTTTT. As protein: CASSFSPIGELFF.

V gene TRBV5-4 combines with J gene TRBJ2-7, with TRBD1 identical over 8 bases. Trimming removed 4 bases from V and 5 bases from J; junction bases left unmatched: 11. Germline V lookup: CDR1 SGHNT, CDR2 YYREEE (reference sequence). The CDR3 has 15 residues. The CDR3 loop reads CASSNRQGALNEQYF. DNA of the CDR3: TGTGCCAGCAGCAACCGCCAGGGGGCGCTTAACGAGCAGTACTTC.

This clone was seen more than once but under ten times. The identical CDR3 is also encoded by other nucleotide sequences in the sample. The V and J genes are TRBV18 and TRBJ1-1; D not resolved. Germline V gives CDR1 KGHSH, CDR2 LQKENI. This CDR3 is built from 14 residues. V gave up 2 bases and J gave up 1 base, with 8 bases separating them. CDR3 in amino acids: CASSPLQQNTEAFF. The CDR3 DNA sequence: TGTGCCAGCTCACCATTGCAGCAGAACACTGAAGCTTTCTTT.